These 2 T cell receptor beta chains came from one sample sequenced in a study of cytomegalovirus exposure and HLA in healthy donors. TCRdb keeps only in-frame clones here, not all; method: immunoSEQ multiplex PCR. There are 100,000 to 150,000 clones in the sample; around nine tenths occur only once, and 1.2% to 1.5% lies in the top ten. The sample consisted of PBMCs. These receptors came from a man aged 25 to 40 in good health and CMV-seronegative.

The rearrangement uses TRBV28 and TRBJ1-1; no clear D. The CDR3 runs 11 residues. Germline CDR1 reads MDHEN; CDR2 reads SYDVKM. V dropped 3 bases and J dropped 7 bases, with 6 bases sitting between them. This chain's CDR3 is CASSLRLEAFF. Written as DNA, the CDR3 is TGTGCCAGCAGTTTGCGGCTTGAAGCTTTCTTT.

The chain carries TRBV7-9 and TRBJ2-5; D possibly corresponds to TRBD2 (6 bases). Germline loops: CDR1 SEHNR, CDR2 FQNEAQ (reference sequence). CDR3 length equals 14 residues. V was pared by 1 base and J by 5 bases, with 11 bases between. DNA of the CDR3: TGTGCCAGCAGCTTAGGCCTAGCGATGGAGACCCAGTACTTC. It specifies CASSLGLAMETQYF.